The clone carrying this T cell receptor (beta chain) was detected ten times or more. What it binds is not known. The sample belongs to a study of T-cell reconstitution after alpha-beta-depleted transplantation in children. General study findings and limits: T-cell counts and diversity at one year post-transplant came mainly from newly produced T cells. Several hundred expanded graft clones reportedly gave rise to the alpha-beta T cells present about two months after transplant. Where some patients showed high TCRbeta diversity at day 60, it came from recipient T cells and thymic progenitors that had survived.

Researchers prepared the TCRbeta library using unique molecular identifiers, the study reports. TCRdb passed the PCR reads through MiXCR, listing each CDR3 protein once. Of about 200,000 distinct CDR3 sequences listed, 5% to 6.5% were seen once; the top ten hold around 4.4%. V shed 6 bases and J shed 6 bases, with 12 bases lying between them. This CDR3 comprises 11 residues. Germline assignment: CDR1 DFQATT and CDR2 SNEGSKA (reference sequence). The sequencing here drew on PBMCs, taken before TCRalphabeta/CD19-depleted stem cell transplant. The rearrangement uses TRBV20-1 and TRBJ2-7, with D possibly being TRBD1 or TRBD2 (5 bases each). The sequence was obtained from a girl in the first two years of life with combined immunodeficiency, due to receive a stem cell transplant. CDR3 region: CSASGPPEQYF. CDR3 DNA: TGCAGTGCATCGGGACCCCCCGAGCAGTACTTC.